This T cell receptor beta chain was recovered during a study of shared clonotypes between healthy human individuals. Notes on this clone: What it recognizes is unknown. Other DNA sequences in this specimen translate into the identical CDR3.

The data were produced by immunoSEQ multiplex PCR, yet TCRdb's version contains in-frame clones alone and is incomplete. This sample has 2 million to 2.5 million clones, with about 92% found just once. CDR1 and CDR2 from the germline V gene are SGHTA and FQGNSA. The CDR3 is 13 residues long. V was clipped by 3 bases and J by 2 bases, with 6 bases between them. Points from the study as a whole: Sharing across four donors was highest in naive CD4 (roughly 5%) and lowest in memory CD8 (approximately 0.4%).

Splitting the CD4+ cells yielded a CD45RA+ naive subset and a CD45RA-negative memory subset. The chain carries TRBV7-2 and TRBJ2-3; D is unclear. The sample was naive CD4+ T cells from PBMCs. As to subset: CD45RA+ positively selected. The receptor was isolated from a man aged 18 to 30 in good health. Some clones in this sample may be carry-over from other donors' samples. The CDR3 nucleotides are TGTGCCAGCAGCTTGCAGTTCACAGATACGCAGTATTTT. Its protein is CASSLQFTDTQYF.